This T cell receptor beta chain was documented in a study of T cell responses to AZD1222 COVID-19 vaccine. Study in general: Pooling was applied to second doses at about 4 or about 12 weeks. The study's findings and limits: Baseline testing showed seropositivity in only a handful of AZD1222 recipients. Nearly half of spike-specific TCRs reportedly target unmutated variant regions.

Sequencing used immunoSEQ multiplex PCR; TCRdb keeps in-frame clones, though not all of them. This table has about 120,000 clones, just under 95% appearing once. The germline gives CDR1 GTSNPN, CDR2 SVGIG (reference sequence). Trimming cost V 0 bases and J 6 bases, with 6 bases left between them. There are 12 residues in the CDR3. This clone was detected once. Antigen specificity is unknown. The identical CDR3 is also encoded by other nucleotide sequences in the sample. This chain links TRBV30 with TRBJ2-1; D gene ambiguous. The specimen comprised peripheral blood, sampled on day 0 of AZD1222 vaccination. The TCR was taken from an adult in good health. CDR3 amino acids: CAWSVSGNEQFF. The CDR3 nucleotides are TGTGCCTGGAGTGTATCCGGCAATGAGCAGTTCTTC.